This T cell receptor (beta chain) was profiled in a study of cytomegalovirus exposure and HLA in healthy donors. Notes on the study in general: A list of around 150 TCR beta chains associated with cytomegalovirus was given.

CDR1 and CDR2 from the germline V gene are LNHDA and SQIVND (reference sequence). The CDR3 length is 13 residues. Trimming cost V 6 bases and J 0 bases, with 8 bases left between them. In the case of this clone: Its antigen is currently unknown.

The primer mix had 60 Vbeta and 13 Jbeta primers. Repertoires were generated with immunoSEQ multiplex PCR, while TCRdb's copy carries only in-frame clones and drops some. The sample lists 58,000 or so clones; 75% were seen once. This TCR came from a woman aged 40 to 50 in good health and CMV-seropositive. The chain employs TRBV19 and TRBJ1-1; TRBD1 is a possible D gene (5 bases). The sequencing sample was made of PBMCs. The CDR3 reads CASSDSLNTEAFF. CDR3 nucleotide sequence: TGTGCCAGTAGCGACAGCCTGAACACTGAAGCTTTCTTT.